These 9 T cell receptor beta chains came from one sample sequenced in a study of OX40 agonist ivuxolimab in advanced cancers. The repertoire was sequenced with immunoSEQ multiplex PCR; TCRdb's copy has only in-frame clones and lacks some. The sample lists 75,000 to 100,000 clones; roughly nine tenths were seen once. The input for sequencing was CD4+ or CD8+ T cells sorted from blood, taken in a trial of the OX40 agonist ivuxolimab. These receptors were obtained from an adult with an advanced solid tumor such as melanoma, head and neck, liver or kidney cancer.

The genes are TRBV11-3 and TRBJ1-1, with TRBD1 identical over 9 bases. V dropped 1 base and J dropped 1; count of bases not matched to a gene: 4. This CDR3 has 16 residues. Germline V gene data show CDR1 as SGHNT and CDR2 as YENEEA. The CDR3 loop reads CASSLARTGANTEAFF. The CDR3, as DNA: TGTGCCAGCAGCTTAGCCCGGACAGGGGCGAACACTGAAGCTTTCTTT. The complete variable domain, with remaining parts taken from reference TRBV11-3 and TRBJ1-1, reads EAGVVQSPRYKIIEKKQPVAFWCNPISGHNTLYWYLQNLGQGPELLIRYENEEAVDDSQLPKDRFSAERLKGVDSTLKIQPAELGDSAVYLCASSLARTGANTEAFFGQGTRLTVV.

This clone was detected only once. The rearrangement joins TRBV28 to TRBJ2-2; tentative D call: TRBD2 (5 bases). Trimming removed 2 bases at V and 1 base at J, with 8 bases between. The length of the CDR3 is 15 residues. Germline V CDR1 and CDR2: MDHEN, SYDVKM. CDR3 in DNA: TGTGCCAGCAGTTTAACGGGGAGGAACACCGGGGAGCTGTTTTTT. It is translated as CASSLTGRNTGELFF.

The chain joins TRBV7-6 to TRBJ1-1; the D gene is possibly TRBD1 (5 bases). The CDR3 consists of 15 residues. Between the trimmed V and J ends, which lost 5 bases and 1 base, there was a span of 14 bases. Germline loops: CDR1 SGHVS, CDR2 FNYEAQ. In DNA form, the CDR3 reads TGTGCCAGCAGCCCCTCGGGGGGGTGGAACACTGAAGCTTTCTTT. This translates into CASSPSGGWNTEAFF.

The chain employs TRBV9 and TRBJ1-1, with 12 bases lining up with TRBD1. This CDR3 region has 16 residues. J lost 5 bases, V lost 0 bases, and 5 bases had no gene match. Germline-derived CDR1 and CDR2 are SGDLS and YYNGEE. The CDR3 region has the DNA TGTGCCAGCAGCGTAGAGGGACAGGGGGCAACGACTGAAGCTTTCTTT. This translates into CASSVEGQGATTEAFF.

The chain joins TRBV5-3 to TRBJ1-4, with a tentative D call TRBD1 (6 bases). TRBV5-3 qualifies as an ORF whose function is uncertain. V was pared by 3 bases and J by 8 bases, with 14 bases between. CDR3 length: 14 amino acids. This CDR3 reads CARSWGPNREKLFF. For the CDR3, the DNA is TGTGCCAGAAGCTGGGGGCCGAACCGGGAAAAACTGTTTTTT.

CDR3 coding DNA: TGTGCCAGCACGCTCACGTTCTCCTGGGACAGTAATGAGCAGTTCTTC. Translation: CASTLTFSWDSNEQFF. J is TRBJ2-1 and V is TRBV5-8; 7 bases map to TRBD1. Germline assignment: CDR1 SGHTS and CDR2 YDEGEE. This CDR3 spans 16 amino acids. Germline trimming cut 6 bases from V and 7 bases from J; bases unmatched to any gene: 16.

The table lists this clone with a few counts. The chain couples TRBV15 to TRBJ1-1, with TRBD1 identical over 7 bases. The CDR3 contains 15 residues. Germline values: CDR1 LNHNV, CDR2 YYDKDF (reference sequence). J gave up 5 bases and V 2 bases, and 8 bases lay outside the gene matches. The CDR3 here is CATSRLRQGHTEAFF. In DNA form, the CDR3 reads TGTGCCACCAGCAGACTACGACAGGGACATACTGAAGCTTTCTTT.

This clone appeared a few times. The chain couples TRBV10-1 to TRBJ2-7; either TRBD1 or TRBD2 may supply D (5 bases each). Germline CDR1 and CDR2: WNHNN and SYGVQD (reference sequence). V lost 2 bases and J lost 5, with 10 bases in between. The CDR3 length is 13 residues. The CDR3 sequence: CASSEGGRDEQYF. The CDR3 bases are TGCGCCAGCAGTGAGGGGGGTAGGGACGAGCAGTACTTC.

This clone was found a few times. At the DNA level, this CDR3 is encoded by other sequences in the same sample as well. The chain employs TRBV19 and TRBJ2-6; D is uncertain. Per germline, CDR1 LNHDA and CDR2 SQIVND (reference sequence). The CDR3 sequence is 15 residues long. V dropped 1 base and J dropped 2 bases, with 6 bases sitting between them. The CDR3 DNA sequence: TGTGCCAGTAGTATAGGTGCTGCTGGGGCCAACGTCCTGACTTTC. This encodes CASSIGAAGANVLTF. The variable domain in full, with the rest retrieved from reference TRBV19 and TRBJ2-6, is DGGITQSPKYLFRKEGQNVTLSCEQNLNHDAMYWYRQDPGQGLRLIYYSQIVNDFQKGDIAEGYSVSREKKESFPLTVTSAQKNPTAFYLCASSIGAAGANVLTFGAGSRLTVL.